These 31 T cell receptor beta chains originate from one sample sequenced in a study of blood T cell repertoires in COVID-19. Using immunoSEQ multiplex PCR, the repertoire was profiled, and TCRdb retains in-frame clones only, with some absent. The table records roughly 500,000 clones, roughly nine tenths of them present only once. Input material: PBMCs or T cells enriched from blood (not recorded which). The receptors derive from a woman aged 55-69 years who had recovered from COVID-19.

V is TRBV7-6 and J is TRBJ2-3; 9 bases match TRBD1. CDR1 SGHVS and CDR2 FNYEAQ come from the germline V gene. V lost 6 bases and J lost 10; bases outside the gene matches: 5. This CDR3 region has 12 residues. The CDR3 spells CASSLGQGPQYF. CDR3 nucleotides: TGTGCCAGCAGTCTAGGACAGGGGCCGCAGTATTTT.

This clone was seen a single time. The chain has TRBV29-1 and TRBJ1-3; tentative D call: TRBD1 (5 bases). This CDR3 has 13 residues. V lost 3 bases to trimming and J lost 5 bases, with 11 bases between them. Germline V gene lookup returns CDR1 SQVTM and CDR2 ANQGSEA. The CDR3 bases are TGCAGCGTTGAGTTGGCAGGGCGAAACACCATATATTTT. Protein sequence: CSVELAGRNTIYF.

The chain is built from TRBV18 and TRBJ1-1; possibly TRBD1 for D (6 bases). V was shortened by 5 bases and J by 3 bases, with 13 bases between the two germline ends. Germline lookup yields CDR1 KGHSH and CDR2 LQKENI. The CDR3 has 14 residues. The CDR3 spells CASSELPGDTEAFF. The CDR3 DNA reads TGTGCCAGCTCAGAACTCCCAGGGGACACTGAAGCTTTCTTT. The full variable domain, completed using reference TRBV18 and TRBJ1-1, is NAGVMQNPRHLVRRRGQEARLRCSPMKGHSHVYWYRQLPEEGLKFMVYLQKENIIDESGMPKERFSAEFPKEGPSILRIQQVVRGDSAAYFCASSELPGDTEAFFGQGTRLTVV.

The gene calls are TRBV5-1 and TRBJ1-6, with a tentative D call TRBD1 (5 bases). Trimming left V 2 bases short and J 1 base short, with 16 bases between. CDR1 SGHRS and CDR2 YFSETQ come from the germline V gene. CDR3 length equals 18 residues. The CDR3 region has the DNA TGCGCCAGCAGCTTACAGGACCTGATGGGGTCCTATAATTCACCCCTCCACTTT. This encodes CASSLQDLMGSYNSPLHF.

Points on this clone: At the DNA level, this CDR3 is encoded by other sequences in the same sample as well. CDR3 nucleotides: TGTGCCAGCAGCCTCGGGACTAGCGGTCGTGAGCAGTTCTTC. It specifies CASSLGTSGREQFF. The chain couples TRBV3-1 (or the pseudogene TRBV3-2) to TRBJ2-1; 11 bases line up with TRBD2. The CDR3 consists of 14 residues. Germline trimming cut 4 bases from V and 9 bases from J; bases unmatched to any gene: 5. Germline lookup yields CDR1 LGHDT and CDR2 YNNKEL (reference sequence).

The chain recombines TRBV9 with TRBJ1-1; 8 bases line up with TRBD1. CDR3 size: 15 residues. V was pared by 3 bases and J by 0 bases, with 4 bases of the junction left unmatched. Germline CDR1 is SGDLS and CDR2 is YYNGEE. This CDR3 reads CASSAQGAMNTEAFF. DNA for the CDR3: TGTGCCAGCAGCGCTCAGGGGGCGATGAACACTGAAGCTTTCTTT.

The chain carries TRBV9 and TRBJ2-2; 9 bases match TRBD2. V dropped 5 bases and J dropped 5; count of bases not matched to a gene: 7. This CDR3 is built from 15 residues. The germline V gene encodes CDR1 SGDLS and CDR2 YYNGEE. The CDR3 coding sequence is TGTGCCAGCAGTCCCTTAGCGGGGGCTACCGGGGAGCTGTTTTTT. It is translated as CASSPLAGATGELFF.

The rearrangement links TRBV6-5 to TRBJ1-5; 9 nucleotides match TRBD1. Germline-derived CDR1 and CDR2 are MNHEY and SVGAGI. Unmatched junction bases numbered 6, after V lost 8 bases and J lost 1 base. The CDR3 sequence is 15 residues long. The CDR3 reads CASGNRGQSNQPQHF. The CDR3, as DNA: TGTGCCAGCGGTAACAGGGGGCAGAGCAATCAGCCCCAGCATTTT.

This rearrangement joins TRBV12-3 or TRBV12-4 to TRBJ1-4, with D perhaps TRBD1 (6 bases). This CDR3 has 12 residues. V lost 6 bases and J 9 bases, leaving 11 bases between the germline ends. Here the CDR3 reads CASRAGAQKLFF. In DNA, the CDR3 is TGTGCCAGCAGGGCAGGGGCCCAAAAACTGTTTTTT.

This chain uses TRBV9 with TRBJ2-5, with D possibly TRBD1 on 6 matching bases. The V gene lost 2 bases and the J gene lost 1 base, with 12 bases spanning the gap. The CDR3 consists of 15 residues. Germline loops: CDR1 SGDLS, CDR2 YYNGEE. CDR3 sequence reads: CASSVQTGPQETQYF. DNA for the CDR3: TGTGCCAGCAGCGTTCAAACAGGGCCCCAAGAGACCCAGTACTTC.

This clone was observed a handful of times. The CDR3 protein is CASSPRVDGELFF. CDR3 nucleotides: TGTGCCAGCAGCCCCAGGGTTGACGGGGAGCTGTTTTTT. V gene TRBV7-8 combines with J gene TRBJ2-2; TRBD1 might be the D (5 bases). The CDR3 consists of 13 residues. Trimming took off 5 bases at V and 7 bases at J, with 11 bases between the two ends. Looked up from germline, CDR1 is SGHVS and CDR2 is FQNEAQ.

The CDR3 DNA reads TGTGCCAGCTCACCCCCCGCGGGGCAGCCCCAGCATTTT. Protein sequence: CASSPPAGQPQHF. The chain uses TRBV18 and TRBJ1-5; D is uncertain. This CDR3 region has 13 residues. The germline V gene has CDR1 KGHSH and CDR2 LQKENI. V dropped 3 bases and J dropped 7 bases, with 10 bases sitting between them.

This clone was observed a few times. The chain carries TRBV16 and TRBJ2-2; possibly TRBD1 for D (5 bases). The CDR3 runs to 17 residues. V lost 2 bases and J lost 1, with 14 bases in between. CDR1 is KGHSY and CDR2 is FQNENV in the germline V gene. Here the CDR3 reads CASSQNLGAQNTGELFF. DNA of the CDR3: TGTGCCAGCAGCCAAAACTTAGGGGCCCAGAACACCGGGGAGCTGTTTTTT.

Written as DNA, the CDR3 is TGTGCCAGCAGTGTATCGGGAGGCTATGGCTACACCTTC. This gives the protein CASSVSGGYGYTF. V and J are TRBV2 and TRBJ1-2; D remains unclear. CDR3 length: 13 residues. Trimming stripped 4 bases from V and 4 bases from J, with 10 bases between. CDR1 is SNHLY, CDR2 FYNNEI, per germline.

In DNA, the CDR3 is TGTGCCAGCAGGAACGACAGGGTAACCTACGAGCAGTACGTC. Encoded protein: CASRNDRVTYEQYV. The chain has TRBV2 and TRBJ2-7, with 7 positions matching TRBD1. The CDR3 spans 14 residues. Germline V CDR1 and CDR2: SNHLY, FYNNEI. V shed 6 bases, J shed 2 bases, and the junction held 7 bases outside the gene matches.

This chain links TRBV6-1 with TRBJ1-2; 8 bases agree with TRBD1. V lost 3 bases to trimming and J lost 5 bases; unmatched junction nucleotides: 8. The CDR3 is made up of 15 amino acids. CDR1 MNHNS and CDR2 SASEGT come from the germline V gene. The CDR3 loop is CASSDNRQGIYGYTF. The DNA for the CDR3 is TGTGCCAGCAGTGATAACAGACAGGGGATTTATGGCTACACCTTC.

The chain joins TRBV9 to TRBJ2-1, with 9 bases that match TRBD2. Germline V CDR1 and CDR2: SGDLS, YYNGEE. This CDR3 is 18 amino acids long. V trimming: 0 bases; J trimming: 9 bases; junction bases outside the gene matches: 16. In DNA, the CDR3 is TGTGCCAGCAGCGTAGGAGTATTCGGGACTAGCAGGGAAGGTGAGCAGTTCTTC. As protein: CASSVGVFGTSREGEQFF.

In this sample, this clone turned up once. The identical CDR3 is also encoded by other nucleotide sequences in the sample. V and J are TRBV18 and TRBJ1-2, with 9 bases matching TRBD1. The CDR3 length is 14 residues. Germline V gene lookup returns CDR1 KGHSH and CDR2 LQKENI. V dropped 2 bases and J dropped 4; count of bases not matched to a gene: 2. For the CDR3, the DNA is TGTGCCAGCTCACCAGGACAGGGGAGCTATGGCTACACCTTC. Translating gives CASSPGQGSYGYTF.

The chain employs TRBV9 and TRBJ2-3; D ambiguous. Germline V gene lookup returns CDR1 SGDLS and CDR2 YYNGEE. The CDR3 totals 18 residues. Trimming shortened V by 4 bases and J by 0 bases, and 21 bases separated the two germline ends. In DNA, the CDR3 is TGTGCCAGCAGCCCCCACCCCCGAACATTCTCTAGCACAGATACGCAGTATTTT. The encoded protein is CASSPHPRTFSSTDTQYF. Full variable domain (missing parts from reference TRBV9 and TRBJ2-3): DSGVTQTPKHLITATGQRVTLRCSPRSGDLSVYWYQQSLDQGLQFLIQYYNGEERAKGNILERFSAQQFPDLHSELNLSSLELGDSALYFCASSPHPRTFSSTDTQYFGPGTRLTVL.

The CDR3 nucleotides are TGTGCCAGCAGCTCGGACAGGGGTAATGAGCAGTTCTTC. Protein: CASSSDRGNEQFF. The chain employs TRBV7-8 and TRBJ2-1, with 9 bases fitting TRBD1. Germline CDR1 and CDR2: SGHVS and FQNEAQ. V gave up 4 bases and J gave up 7 bases; unmatched junction bases: 2. This CDR3 has 13 amino acids.

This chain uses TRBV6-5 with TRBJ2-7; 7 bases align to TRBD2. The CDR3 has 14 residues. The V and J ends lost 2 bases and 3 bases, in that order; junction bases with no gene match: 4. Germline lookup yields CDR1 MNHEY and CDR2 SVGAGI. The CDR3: CASSYGGVGYEQYF. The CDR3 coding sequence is TGTGCCAGCAGTTACGGGGGGGTTGGCTACGAGCAGTACTTC.

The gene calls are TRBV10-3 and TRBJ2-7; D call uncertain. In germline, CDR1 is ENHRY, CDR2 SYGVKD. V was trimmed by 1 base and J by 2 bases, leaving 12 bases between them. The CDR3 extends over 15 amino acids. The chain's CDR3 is CAISELGIRTYEQYF. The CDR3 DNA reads TGTGCCATCAGTGAGTTGGGTATCAGGACCTACGAGCAGTACTTC.

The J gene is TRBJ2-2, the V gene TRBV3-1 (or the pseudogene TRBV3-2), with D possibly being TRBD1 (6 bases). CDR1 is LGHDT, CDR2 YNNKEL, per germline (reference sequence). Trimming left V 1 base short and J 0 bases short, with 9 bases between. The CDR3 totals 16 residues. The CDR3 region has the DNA TGTGCCAGCAGCCAAGCCCAGGGGTCGAACACCGGGGAGCTGTTTTTT. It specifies CASSQAQGSNTGELFF.

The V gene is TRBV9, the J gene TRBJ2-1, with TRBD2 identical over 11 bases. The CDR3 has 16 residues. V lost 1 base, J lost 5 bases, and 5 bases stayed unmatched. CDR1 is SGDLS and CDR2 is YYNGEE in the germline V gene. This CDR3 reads CASSVISGGAHNEQFF. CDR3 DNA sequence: TGTGCCAGCAGCGTAATTAGCGGGGGGGCCCACAATGAGCAGTTCTTC.

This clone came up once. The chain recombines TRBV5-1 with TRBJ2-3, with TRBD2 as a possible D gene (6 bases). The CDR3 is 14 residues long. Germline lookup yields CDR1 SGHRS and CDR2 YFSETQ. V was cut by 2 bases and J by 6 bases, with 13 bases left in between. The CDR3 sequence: CASSLPTSWDTQYF. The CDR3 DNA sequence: TGCGCCAGCAGCTTACCGACTAGTTGGGATACGCAGTATTTT.

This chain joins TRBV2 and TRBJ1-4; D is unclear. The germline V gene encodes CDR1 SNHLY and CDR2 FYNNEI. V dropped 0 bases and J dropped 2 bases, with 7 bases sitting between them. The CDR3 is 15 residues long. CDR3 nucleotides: TGTGCCAGCAGTGAAGCGCCGGGGACTAATGAAAAACTGTTTTTT. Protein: CASSEAPGTNEKLFF.

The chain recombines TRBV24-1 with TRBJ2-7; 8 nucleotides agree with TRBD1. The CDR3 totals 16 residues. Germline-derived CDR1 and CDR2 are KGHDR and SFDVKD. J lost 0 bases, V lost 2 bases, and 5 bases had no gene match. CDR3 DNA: TGTGCCACCAGTGATTATGACAGGGGCGGCTCCTACGAGCAGTACTTC. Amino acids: CATSDYDRGGSYEQYF.

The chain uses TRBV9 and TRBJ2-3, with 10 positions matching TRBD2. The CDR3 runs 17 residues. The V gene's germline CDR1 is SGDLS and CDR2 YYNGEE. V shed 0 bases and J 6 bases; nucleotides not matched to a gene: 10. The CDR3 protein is CASSVEPTSGNWDTQYF. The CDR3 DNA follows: TGTGCCAGCAGCGTAGAGCCCACTAGCGGGAATTGGGATACGCAGTATTTT.

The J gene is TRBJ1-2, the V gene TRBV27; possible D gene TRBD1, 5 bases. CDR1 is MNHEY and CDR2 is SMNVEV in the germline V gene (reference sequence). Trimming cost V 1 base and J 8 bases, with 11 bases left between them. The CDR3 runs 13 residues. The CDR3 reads CASSLYPTEGYTF. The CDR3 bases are TGTGCCAGCAGTTTATACCCGACAGAAGGCTACACCTTC.

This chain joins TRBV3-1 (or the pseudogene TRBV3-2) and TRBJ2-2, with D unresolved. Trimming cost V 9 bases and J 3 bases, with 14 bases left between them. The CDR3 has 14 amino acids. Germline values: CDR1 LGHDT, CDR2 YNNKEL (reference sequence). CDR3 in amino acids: CASAAHADTGELFF. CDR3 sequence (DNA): TGTGCCAGTGCGGCCCATGCGGACACCGGGGAGCTGTTTTTT.

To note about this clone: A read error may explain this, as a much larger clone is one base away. The CDR3 DNA reads as TGTGCCATCTCGGGACAGGGGGCCCTGGGCGAGCAGTACGTC. It encodes CAISGQGALGEQYV. This sequence joins TRBV10-3 and TRBJ2-7, with 12 bases that match TRBD1. This CDR3 has 14 residues. Unmatched junction bases numbered 8, after V lost 8 bases and J lost 6 bases. The germline CDR1 and CDR2 sequences are ENHRY and SYGVKD.